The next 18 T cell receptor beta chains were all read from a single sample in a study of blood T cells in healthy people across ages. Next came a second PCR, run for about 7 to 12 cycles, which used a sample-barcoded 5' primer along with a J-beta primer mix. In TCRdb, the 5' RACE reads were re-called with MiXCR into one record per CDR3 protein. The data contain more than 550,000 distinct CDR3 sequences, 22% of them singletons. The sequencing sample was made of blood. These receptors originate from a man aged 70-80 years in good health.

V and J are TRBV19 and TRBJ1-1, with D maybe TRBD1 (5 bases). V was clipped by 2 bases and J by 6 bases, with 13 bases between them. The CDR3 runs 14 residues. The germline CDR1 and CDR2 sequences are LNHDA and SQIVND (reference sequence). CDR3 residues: CASSIKYTGAEAFF. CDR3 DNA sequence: TGTGCCAGTAGTATAAAATATACGGGGGCTGAAGCTTTCTTT.

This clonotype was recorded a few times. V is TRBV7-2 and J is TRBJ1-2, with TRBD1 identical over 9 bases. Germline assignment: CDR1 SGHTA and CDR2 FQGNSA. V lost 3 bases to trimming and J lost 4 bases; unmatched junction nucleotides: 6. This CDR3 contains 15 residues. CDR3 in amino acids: CASSLRQGVIYGYTF. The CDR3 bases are TGTGCCAGCAGCTTGAGACAGGGGGTAATCTATGGCTACACCTTC.

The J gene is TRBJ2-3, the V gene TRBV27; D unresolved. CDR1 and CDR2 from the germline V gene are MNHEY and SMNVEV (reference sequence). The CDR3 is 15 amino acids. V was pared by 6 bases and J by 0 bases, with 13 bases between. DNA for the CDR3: TGTGCCAGCAGCTTTGGGGATTCTAGCACAGATACGCAGTATTTT. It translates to CASSFGDSSTDTQYF.

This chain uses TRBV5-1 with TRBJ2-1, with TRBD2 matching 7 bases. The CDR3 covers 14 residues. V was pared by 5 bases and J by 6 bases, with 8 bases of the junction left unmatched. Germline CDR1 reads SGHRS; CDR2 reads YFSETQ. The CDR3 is CASSHGGVLNEQFF. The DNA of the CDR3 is TGCGCCAGCAGTCATGGGGGGGTCCTCAATGAGCAGTTCTTC. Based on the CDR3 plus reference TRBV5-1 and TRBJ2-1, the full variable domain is KAGVTQTPRYLIKTRGQQVTLSCSPISGHRSVSWYQQTPGQGLQFLFEYFSETQRNKGNFPGRFSGRQFSNSRSEMNVSTLELGDSALYLCASSHGGVLNEQFFGPGTRLTVL.

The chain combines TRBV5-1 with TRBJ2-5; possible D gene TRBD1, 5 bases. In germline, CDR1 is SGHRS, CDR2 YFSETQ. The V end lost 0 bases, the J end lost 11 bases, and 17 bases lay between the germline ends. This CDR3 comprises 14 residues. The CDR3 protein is CASSLASGAQEQYF. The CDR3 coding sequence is TGCGCCAGCAGCTTGGCCTCCGGCGCACAGGAGCAGTACTTC.

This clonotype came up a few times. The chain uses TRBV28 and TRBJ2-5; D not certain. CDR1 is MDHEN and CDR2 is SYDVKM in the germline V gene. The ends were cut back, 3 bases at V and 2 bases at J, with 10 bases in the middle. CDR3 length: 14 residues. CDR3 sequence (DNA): TGTGCCAGCAGTTTGGATACTGTACAAGAGACCCAGTACTTC. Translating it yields CASSLDTVQETQYF.

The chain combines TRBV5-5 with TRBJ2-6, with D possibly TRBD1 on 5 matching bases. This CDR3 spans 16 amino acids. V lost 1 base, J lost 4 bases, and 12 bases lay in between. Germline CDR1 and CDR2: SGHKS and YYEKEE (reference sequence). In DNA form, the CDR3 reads TGTGCCAGCAGCTTGCAGGGTCCCCTAGGGGCCAACGTCCTGACTTTC. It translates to CASSLQGPLGANVLTF. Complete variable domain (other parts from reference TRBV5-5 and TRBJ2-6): DAGVTQSPTHLIKTRGQQVTLRCSPISGHKSVSWYQQVLGQGPQFIFQYYEKEERGRGNFPDRFSARQFPNYSSELNVNALLLGDSALYLCASSLQGPLGANVLTFGAGSRLTVL.

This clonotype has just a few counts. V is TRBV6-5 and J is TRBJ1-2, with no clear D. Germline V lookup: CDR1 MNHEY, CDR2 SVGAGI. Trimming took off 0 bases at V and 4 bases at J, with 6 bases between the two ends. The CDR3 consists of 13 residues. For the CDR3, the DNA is TGTGCCAGCAGTTACTCGAATCGCTATGGCTACACCTTC. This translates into CASSYSNRYGYTF.

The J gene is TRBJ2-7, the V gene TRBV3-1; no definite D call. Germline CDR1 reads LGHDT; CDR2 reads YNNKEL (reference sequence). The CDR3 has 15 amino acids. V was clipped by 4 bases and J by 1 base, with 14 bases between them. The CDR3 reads CASSPLGSRSYEQYF. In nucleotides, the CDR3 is TGTGCCAGCAGCCCTCTGGGGTCAAGGTCCTACGAGCAGTACTTC.

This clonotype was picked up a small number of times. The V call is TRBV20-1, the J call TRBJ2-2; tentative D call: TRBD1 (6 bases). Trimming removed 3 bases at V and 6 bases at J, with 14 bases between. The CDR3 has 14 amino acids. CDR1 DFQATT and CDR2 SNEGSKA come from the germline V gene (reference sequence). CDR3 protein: CSARVSGVPGELFF. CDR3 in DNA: TGCAGTGCTAGGGTTTCAGGGGTACCCGGGGAGCTGTTTTTT.

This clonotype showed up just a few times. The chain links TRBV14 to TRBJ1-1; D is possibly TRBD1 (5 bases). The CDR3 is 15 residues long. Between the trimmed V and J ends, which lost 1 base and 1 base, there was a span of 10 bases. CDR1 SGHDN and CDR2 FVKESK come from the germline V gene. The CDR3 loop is CASSQGGRGNTEAFF. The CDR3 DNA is TGTGCCAGCAGCCAAGGGGGACGGGGGAACACTGAAGCTTTCTTT.

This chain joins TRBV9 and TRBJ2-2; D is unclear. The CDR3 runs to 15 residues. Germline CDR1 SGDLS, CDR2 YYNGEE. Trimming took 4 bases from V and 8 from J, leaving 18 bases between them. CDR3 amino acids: CASSSRAVLVGELFF. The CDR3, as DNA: TGTGCCAGCAGCTCCCGGGCCGTGTTAGTGGGGGAGCTGTTTTTT. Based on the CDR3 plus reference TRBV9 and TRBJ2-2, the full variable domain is DSGVTQTPKHLITATGQRVTLRCSPRSGDLSVYWYQQSLDQGLQFLIQYYNGEERAKGNILERFSAQQFPDLHSELNLSSLELGDSALYFCASSSRAVLVGELFFGEGSRLTVL.

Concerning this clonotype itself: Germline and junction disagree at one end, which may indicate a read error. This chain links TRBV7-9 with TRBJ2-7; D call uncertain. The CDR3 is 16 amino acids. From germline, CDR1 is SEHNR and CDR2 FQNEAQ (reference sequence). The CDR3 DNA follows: TGTGCCAGCAGCTTCGTCATGACTGGCAACTACAATGAGCAGTCCTTC. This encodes CASSFVMTGNYNEQSF. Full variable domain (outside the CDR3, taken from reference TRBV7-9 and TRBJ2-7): DTGVSQNPRHKITKRGQNVTFRCDPISEHNRLYWYRQTLGQGPEFLTYFQNEAQLEKSRLLSDRFSAERPKGSFSTLEIQRTEQGDSAMYLCASSFVMTGNYNEQSFGPGTRLTVT.

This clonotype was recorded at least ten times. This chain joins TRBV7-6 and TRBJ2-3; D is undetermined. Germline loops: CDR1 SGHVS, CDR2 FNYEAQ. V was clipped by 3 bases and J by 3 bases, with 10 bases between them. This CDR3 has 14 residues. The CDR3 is CASSFGVFTDTQYF. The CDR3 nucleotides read TGTGCCAGCAGCTTTGGGGTTTTTACAGATACGCAGTATTTT.

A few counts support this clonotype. CDR3 coding DNA: TGCAGCGTTGACCTAAACTGGGACAGAGAAGAGACCCAGTACTTC. Its translation: CSVDLNWDREETQYF. The chain uses TRBV29-1 and TRBJ2-5; TRBD1 agrees at 7 bases. The germline CDR1 and CDR2 sequences are SQVTM and ANQGSEA. V was clipped by 3 bases and J by 3 bases; unmatched bases: 10. CDR3 length equals 15 residues.

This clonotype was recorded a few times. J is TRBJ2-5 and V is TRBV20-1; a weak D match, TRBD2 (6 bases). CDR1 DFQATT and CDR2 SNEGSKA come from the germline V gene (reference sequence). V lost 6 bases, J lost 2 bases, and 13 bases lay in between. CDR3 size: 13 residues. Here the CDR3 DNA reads TGCAGTGCCGGAGGGGCAGATCAAGAGACCCAGTACTTC. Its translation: CSAGGADQETQYF.

Here the CDR3 reads CSAREGGKETQYF. The CDR3 DNA reads TGCAGTGCTAGAGAAGGGGGAAAAGAGACCCAGTACTTC. V usage is TRBV20-1 and J usage is TRBJ2-1; maybe TRBD1 (6 bases). The last part of the DNA fits TRBJ2-5 better; the J call may be wrong. There are 13 residues in the CDR3. The germline CDR1 and CDR2 sequences are DFQATT and SNEGSKA (reference sequence).

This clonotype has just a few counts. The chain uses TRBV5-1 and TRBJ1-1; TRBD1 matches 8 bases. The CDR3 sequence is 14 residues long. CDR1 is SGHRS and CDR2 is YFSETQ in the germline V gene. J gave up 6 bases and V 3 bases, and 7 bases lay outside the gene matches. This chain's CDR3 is CASSYNRGRAEAFF. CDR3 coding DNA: TGCGCCAGCAGCTACAACAGGGGGAGAGCTGAAGCTTTCTTT.